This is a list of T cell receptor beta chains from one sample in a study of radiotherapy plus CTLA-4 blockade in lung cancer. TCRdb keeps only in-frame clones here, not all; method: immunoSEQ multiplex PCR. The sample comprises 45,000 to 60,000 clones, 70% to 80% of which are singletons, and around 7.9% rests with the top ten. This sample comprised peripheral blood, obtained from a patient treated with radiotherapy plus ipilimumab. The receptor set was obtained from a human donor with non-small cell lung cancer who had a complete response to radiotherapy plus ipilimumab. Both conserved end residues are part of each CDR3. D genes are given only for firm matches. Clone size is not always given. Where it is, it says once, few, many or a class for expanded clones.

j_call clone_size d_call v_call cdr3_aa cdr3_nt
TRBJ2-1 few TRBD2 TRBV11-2 CASSLVYGRGNEQFF TGTGCCAGCAGCTTAGTTTACGGGAGGGGTAATGAGCAGTTCTTC
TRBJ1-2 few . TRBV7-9 CASSPLMGGSYGYTF TGTGCCAGCAGCCCCCTAATGGGGGGAAGCTATGGCTACACCTTC
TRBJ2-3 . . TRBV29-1 CSVLRQFTDTQYF TGCAGCGTGCTCAGACAGTTCACAGATACGCAGTATTTT
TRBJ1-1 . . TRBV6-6 CASSPGGGSTEAFF TGTGCCAGCAGTCCCGGTGGGGGGAGTACTGAAGCTTTCTTT
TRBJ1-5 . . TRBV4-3 CASSHPGRESPQHF TGCGCCAGCAGCCACCCGGGTCGGGAGTCGCCCCAGCATTTT
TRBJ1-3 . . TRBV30 CAWSEFDTGNTIYF TGTGCCTGGAGTGAATTTGACACTGGAAACACCATATATTTT
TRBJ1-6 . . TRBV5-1 CASSLLEGSSSPLHF TGCGCCAGCAGCTTGCTGGAGGGGTCTAGTTCACCCCTCCACTTT
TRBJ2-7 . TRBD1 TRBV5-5 CASSDMTGGNAYEQYF TGTGCCAGCAGCGACATGACAGGGGGGAATGCCTACGAGCAGTACTTC
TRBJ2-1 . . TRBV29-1 CSVEDRARQFF TGCAGCGTTGAAGACAGGGCAAGGCAGTTCTTC
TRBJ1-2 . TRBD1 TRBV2 CASSEDRAGYGYTF TGTGCCAGCAGTGAGGACAGGGCGGGATATGGCTACACCTTC
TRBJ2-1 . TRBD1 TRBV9 CASSVTGGYNEQFF TGTGCCAGCAGCGTAACAGGGGGCTACAATGAGCAGTTCTTC
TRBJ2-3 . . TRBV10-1 CASSAGTRSSIPYF TGCGCCAGCAGTGCTGGGACAAGGAGTTCAATTCCGTATTTT
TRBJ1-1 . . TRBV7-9 CASRGPTEAFF TGTGCCAGCAGGGGCCCCACTGAAGCTTTCTTT